This is a list of T cell receptor beta chains from one sample in a study of vaccination and CD4 T cells after COVID-19. TCRdb re-called the PCR reads through MiXCR, storing one row per CDR3 protein. The table has 9,000 to 13,000 distinct CDR3 sequences, roughly two fifths seen once; the top ten hold 20% to 25%. Their antigens are not known. The sequencing input was CD4+ T cells from blood, cultured in vitro. These receptors came from a human donor who had recovered from COVID-19. CDR3s include the opening cysteine and the closing phenylalanine or tryptophan. The order of the fields is D gene, J gene, V gene, clone size, CDR3 protein, CDR3 DNA. D genes are given only for firm matches. Not every row has a clone size; where given, it reads once, few, many or a size class.

d_gene: TRBD2; j_gene: TRBJ2-4; v_gene: TRBV5-1; abundance: -; CDR3aa: CASSESRWGRGAKNIQYF; CDR3nt: TGCGCCAGCAGCGAATCCCGGTGGGGGAGGGGAGCCAAAAACATTCAGTACTTC
d_gene: -; j_gene: TRBJ1-1; v_gene: TRBV5-8; abundance: -; CDR3aa: CASSLVGVGRNTEAFF; CDR3nt: TGTGCCAGCAGCTTGGTAGGTGTCGGGCGGAACACTGAAGCTTTCTTT
d_gene: -; j_gene: TRBJ2-1; v_gene: TRBV2; abundance: -; CDR3aa: CASSEGYLQFF; CDR3nt: TGTGCCAGCAGTGAGGGGTATCTTCAGTTCTTC
d_gene: TRBD1; j_gene: TRBJ2-1; v_gene: TRBV20-1; abundance: -; CDR3aa: CSASPGTGRNNEQFF; CDR3nt: TGCAGTGCTAGCCCCGGGACAGGGCGCAACAATGAGCAGTTCTTC
d_gene: -; j_gene: TRBJ2-3; v_gene: TRBV7-2; abundance: few; CDR3aa: CASSLDGLAIDTQYF; CDR3nt: TGTGCCAGCAGCTTAGATGGTCTAGCGATAGATACGCAGTATTTT
d_gene: TRBD1; j_gene: TRBJ1-5; v_gene: TRBV6-1; abundance: few; CDR3aa: CASRRQGARQPQHF; CDR3nt: TGTGCCAGCAGAAGACAGGGGGCACGTCAGCCCCAGCATTTT
d_gene: -; j_gene: TRBJ2-5; v_gene: TRBV12-3/TRBV12-4; abundance: -; CDR3aa: CASREGGRETQYF; CDR3nt: TGTGCCAGCAGGGAGGGGGGGAGAGAGACCCAGTACTTC
d_gene: TRBD2; j_gene: TRBJ2-3; v_gene: TRBV7-2; abundance: -; CDR3aa: CASSRGTSPEDTQYF; CDR3nt: TGTGCCAGCAGTCGAGGGACTAGCCCGGAGGATACGCAGTATTTT
d_gene: TRBD1; j_gene: TRBJ1-2; v_gene: TRBV12-3/TRBV12-4; abundance: -; CDR3aa: CASSLDRGGGYTF; CDR3nt: TGTGCCAGCAGTTTGGACAGGGGAGGCGGCTACACCTTC
d_gene: -; j_gene: TRBJ1-3; v_gene: TRBV19; abundance: -; CDR3aa: CTSSIEGVGTGNTIYF; CDR3nt: TGTACCAGTAGTATTGAGGGAGTGGGGACTGGAAACACCATATATTTT
d_gene: -; j_gene: TRBJ1-1; v_gene: TRBV20-1; abundance: -; CDR3aa: CSARGSMNTEAFF; CDR3nt: TGCAGTGCTAGGGGCTCCATGAACACTGAAGCTTTCTTT
d_gene: -; j_gene: TRBJ2-7; v_gene: TRBV14; abundance: -; CDR3aa: CASSQGAQFIDSSSYEQYF; CDR3nt: TGTGCCAGCAGCCAAGGGGCACAATTCATCGACAGTAGCTCCTACGAGCAGTACTTC
d_gene: -; j_gene: TRBJ1-6; v_gene: TRBV30; abundance: -; CDR3aa: CAWRDSYNSPLHF; CDR3nt: TGTGCCTGGAGGGACTCCTATAATTCACCCCTCCACTTT
d_gene: -; j_gene: TRBJ2-5; v_gene: TRBV27; abundance: -; CDR3aa: CATWGPGVQETQYF; CDR3nt: TGTGCCACCTGGGGGCCGGGAGTACAAGAGACCCAGTACTTC
d_gene: TRBD2; j_gene: TRBJ2-2; v_gene: TRBV12-3/TRBV12-4; abundance: -; CDR3aa: CASSSGLAGELFF; CDR3nt: TGTGCCAGCAGCTCCGGACTAGCCGGGGAGCTGTTTTTT
d_gene: -; j_gene: TRBJ1-6; v_gene: TRBV25-1; abundance: -; CDR3aa: CASRGLRTSGDSPLHF; CDR3nt: TGTGCCAGCAGGGGTCTCAGGACCTCAGGGGACTCACCCCTCCACTTT
d_gene: -; j_gene: TRBJ1-2; v_gene: TRBV5-4; abundance: -; CDR3aa: CASSPRAGTGYTF; CDR3nt: TGTGCCAGCAGCCCAAGGGCAGGGACCGGCTACACCTTC
d_gene: -; j_gene: TRBJ1-5; v_gene: TRBV20-1; abundance: -; CDR3aa: CSARDFVRGGASSNQPQHF; CDR3nt: TGCAGTGCTAGAGATTTCGTGAGGGGGGGCGCGAGTAGCAATCAGCCCCAGCATTTT
d_gene: -; j_gene: TRBJ1-2; v_gene: TRBV20-1; abundance: few; CDR3aa: CSARDPRANYGYTF; CDR3nt: TGCAGTGCTAGAGATCCCCGAGCTAACTATGGCTACACCTTC
d_gene: -; j_gene: TRBJ2-7; v_gene: TRBV6-2/TRBV6-3; abundance: -; CDR3aa: CATRRERGYEQYF; CDR3nt: TGTGCCACTCGGCGGGAGAGGGGGTACGAGCAGTACTTC
d_gene: TRBD1; j_gene: TRBJ2-7; v_gene: TRBV6-5; abundance: -; CDR3aa: CASSLSPGTGTRSSEQYF; CDR3nt: TGTGCCAGCAGTTTAAGTCCCGGGACAGGGACGAGATCTTCCGAGCAGTACTTC
d_gene: TRBD1; j_gene: TRBJ1-2; v_gene: TRBV4-1; abundance: few; CDR3aa: CASSQDGWGTGGGGYTF; CDR3nt: TGCGCCAGCAGCCAAGATGGGTGGGGGACAGGGGGTGGTGGCTACACCTTC
d_gene: -; j_gene: TRBJ1-1; v_gene: TRBV20-1; abundance: -; CDR3aa: CSAIGRGVYAAFF; CDR3nt: TGCAGTGCTATAGGCAGGGGTGTCTACGCGGCTTTCTTT
d_gene: -; j_gene: TRBJ1-5; v_gene: TRBV19; abundance: -; CDR3aa: CASSIAGGGRNQPQHF; CDR3nt: TGTGCCAGTAGTATCGCCGGCGGGGGGCGGAATCAGCCCCAGCATTTT
d_gene: -; j_gene: TRBJ1-2; v_gene: TRBV12-3/TRBV12-4; abundance: -; CDR3aa: CASSSQGANYGYTF; CDR3nt: TGTGCCAGCAGTAGCCAGGGAGCTAACTATGGCTACACCTTC
d_gene: TRBD1; j_gene: TRBJ2-1; v_gene: TRBV12-3/TRBV12-4; abundance: -; CDR3aa: CASLRDSNNEQFF; CDR3nt: TGTGCCAGCCTCCGGGACAGTAACAATGAGCAGTTCTTC
d_gene: -; j_gene: TRBJ1-2; v_gene: TRBV5-1; abundance: -; CDR3aa: CASSLSPGRRGVGYTF; CDR3nt: TGCGCCAGCAGCTTGTCCCCCGGACGGAGAGGCGTGGGCTACACCTTC
d_gene: TRBD2; j_gene: TRBJ2-4; v_gene: TRBV19; abundance: few; CDR3aa: CASSTGGGANIQYF; CDR3nt: TGTGCCAGTAGTACGGGCGGGGGGGCAAACATTCAGTACTTC
d_gene: -; j_gene: TRBJ2-4; v_gene: TRBV10-3; abundance: -; CDR3aa: CAISDNPQNIQYF; CDR3nt: TGTGCCATCAGTGACAATCCCCAGAACATTCAGTACTTC
d_gene: TRBD1; j_gene: TRBJ1-2; v_gene: TRBV7-9; abundance: -; CDR3aa: CASSLATGAGYTF; CDR3nt: TGTGCCAGCAGCTTAGCTACAGGGGCTGGCTACACCTTC
d_gene: -; j_gene: TRBJ1-5; v_gene: TRBV21-1; abundance: few; CDR3aa: CASRVRGFNQPQHF; CDR3nt: TGTGCCAGCAGGGTGAGGGGTTTCAATCAGCCCCAGCATTTT
d_gene: TRBD1; j_gene: TRBJ1-1; v_gene: TRBV5-1; abundance: few; CDR3aa: CASRDRGNTEAFF; CDR3nt: TGCGCCAGCAGAGACAGGGGGAACACTGAAGCTTTCTTT
d_gene: -; j_gene: TRBJ1-1; v_gene: TRBV2; abundance: -; CDR3aa: CASSVDSLTEAFF; CDR3nt: TGTGCCAGCAGTGTTGACAGTCTCACTGAAGCTTTCTTT
d_gene: -; j_gene: TRBJ2-1; v_gene: TRBV20-1; abundance: -; CDR3aa: CSARDGHRSYSYNEQFF; CDR3nt: TGCAGTGCTAGAGATGGCCACAGGAGCTACTCCTACAATGAGCAGTTCTTC
d_gene: -; j_gene: TRBJ2-5; v_gene: TRBV6-1; abundance: -; CDR3aa: CASRGEWMLGTQYF; CDR3nt: TGTGCCAGCCGTGGGGAGTGGATGTTGGGGACCCAGTACTTC
d_gene: TRBD1; j_gene: TRBJ1-2; v_gene: TRBV10-3; abundance: -; CDR3aa: CAISAGTGLSF; CDR3nt: TGTGCCATCAGTGCCGGGACAGGCTTGTCCTTC
d_gene: TRBD1; j_gene: TRBJ1-6; v_gene: TRBV6-1; abundance: -; CDR3aa: CASSKTRDRGKKWSYNSPLHF; CDR3nt: TGTGCCAGCAGTAAGACCCGGGACAGGGGGAAAAAATGGTCCTATAATTCACCCCTCCACTTT
d_gene: TRBD1; j_gene: TRBJ2-1; v_gene: TRBV7-2; abundance: few; CDR3aa: CASSVGQGGDEQFF; CDR3nt: TGTGCCAGCAGCGTAGGACAGGGTGGTGATGAGCAGTTCTTC
d_gene: TRBD2; j_gene: TRBJ2-4; v_gene: TRBV5-1; abundance: -; CDR3aa: CASSPSGGVINIQYF; CDR3nt: TGCGCCAGCAGCCCTAGCGGGGGGGTGATAAACATTCAGTACTTC
d_gene: -; j_gene: TRBJ1-3; v_gene: TRBV11-3; abundance: -; CDR3aa: CASSPRELGNTIYF; CDR3nt: TGTGCCAGCAGCCCCCGTGAGCTTGGAAACACCATATATTTT
d_gene: TRBD2; j_gene: TRBJ2-1; v_gene: TRBV6-2/TRBV6-3; abundance: few; CDR3aa: CASVLGLARPEQFF; CDR3nt: TGTGCCAGCGTGCTGGGACTAGCGAGACCGGAGCAGTTCTTC
d_gene: -; j_gene: TRBJ1-2; v_gene: TRBV7-9; abundance: -; CDR3aa: CASSTGTVMGYTF; CDR3nt: TGTGCCAGCAGTACCGGGACTGTAATGGGCTACACCTTC
d_gene: TRBD2; j_gene: TRBJ2-5; v_gene: TRBV6-1; abundance: -; CDR3aa: CASSEVRTSGRVETQYF; CDR3nt: TGTGCCAGCAGTGAAGTTAGGACTAGCGGGCGGGTAGAGACCCAGTACTTC
d_gene: -; j_gene: TRBJ1-1; v_gene: TRBV19; abundance: -; CDR3aa: CASSRERGTEAFF; CDR3nt: TGTGCCAGTAGTAGAGAAAGGGGGACTGAAGCTTTCTTT
d_gene: TRBD2; j_gene: TRBJ2-7; v_gene: TRBV20-1; abundance: -; CDR3aa: CSASRRGGLGYEQYF; CDR3nt: TGCAGTGCTAGCCGGCGGGGGGGCCTTGGGTACGAGCAGTACTTC
d_gene: -; j_gene: TRBJ1-1; v_gene: TRBV10-2; abundance: -; CDR3aa: CASSEGLRGGRTEAFF; CDR3nt: TGCGCCAGCAGTGAAGGGTTGAGGGGGGGAAGGACTGAAGCTTTCTTT